These 21 T cell receptor beta chains were all obtained from the same sample, sequenced in a study of control samples from healthy donors and cancer patients (TCRdb year 2020). Library creation used the immunoSEQ multiplex PCR assay. TCRdb obtained this table from immuneACCESS and retained in-frame rearrangements with V and J assigned. These tables miss some clones; where compared with another copy, unresolved V genes account for less than half of the shortfall, and the remainder is unexplained. The sample table shows 120,000 or so clones, and around 93% are seen once. About 1.7% of the sample goes to the ten largest clones. Sequences were obtained from PBMCs. The receptors originated from a man aged 45-60 years with head and neck cancer.

V usage is TRBV29-1 and J usage is TRBJ2-5; 12 positions agree with TRBD2. V was clipped by 3 bases and J by 7 bases; unmatched bases: 6. CDR1 and CDR2 (germline): SQVTM, ANQGSEA. The CDR3 totals 14 residues. This chain's CDR3 is CSVDRTSGVGTQYF. CDR3 DNA: TGCAGCGTTGATCGGACTAGCGGGGTCGGGACCCAGTACTTC.

The chain carries TRBV6-5 and TRBJ1-1; the D is unclear. Germline V gene sequence: CDR1 MNHEY, CDR2 SVGAGI. The germline V and J ends were trimmed by 4 bases and 2 bases, with 11 bases remaining between them. This CDR3 contains 14 residues. In DNA, the CDR3 is TGTGCCAGCAGTTCCCTCGGGCCAAACACTGAAGCTTTCTTT. Translated, it gives CASSSLGPNTEAFF.

The rearrangement uses TRBV5-1 and TRBJ2-7; 8 positions match TRBD1. The V gene's germline CDR1 is SGHRS and CDR2 YFSETQ. This CDR3 has 14 residues. J lost 4 bases, V lost 3 bases, and 6 bases had no gene match. The CDR3 DNA reads as TGCGCCAGCAGCTCGGACAGGGTGGGATACGAGCAGTACTTC. Residues: CASSSDRVGYEQYF.

The chain recombines TRBV27 with TRBJ2-7; the D is unclear. The CDR3 sequence is 11 residues long. Germline V CDR1 and CDR2: MNHEY, SMNVEV (reference sequence). Deletions cut 8 bases from V and 7 bases from J, with 12 bases between. The CDR3 region is CASAKVGEQYF. DNA for the CDR3: TGTGCCAGCGCTAAGGTGGGGGAGCAGTACTTC.

In nucleotides, the CDR3 is TGTGCCAGCAGCCAAGAGGTACCCTCCTACAATGAGCAGTTCTTC. Translation: CASSQEVPSYNEQFF. The chain carries TRBV4-2 and TRBJ2-1; D is uncertain. Per the germline V gene, CDR1 is LGHNA and CDR2 is YNFKEQ. V lost 0 bases to trimming and J lost 0 bases, with 6 bases between them. The CDR3 runs to 15 residues.

CDR3 protein: CASSWGTGTTGELFF. DNA of the CDR3: TGTGCCAGCAGTTGGGGGACAGGGACGACCGGGGAGCTGTTTTTT. V and J are TRBV6-2 or TRBV6-3 and TRBJ2-2; 9 bases match TRBD1. The V gene's germline CDR1 is MNHEY and CDR2 SVGEGT. The CDR3 is 15 amino acids. V shed 4 bases and J 5 bases; nucleotides not matched to a gene: 5.

The chain combines TRBV29-1 with TRBJ1-1; D not certain. This CDR3 is 15 amino acids long. Trimming pared 4 bases from V and 0 bases from J, leaving 15 bases between. Germline CDR1 and CDR2: SQVTM and ANQGSEA. The CDR3: CSVGGVAGMNTEAFF. The CDR3 DNA reads TGCAGCGTTGGTGGGGTGGCAGGCATGAACACTGAAGCTTTCTTT.

This rearrangement joins TRBV6-2 or TRBV6-3 to TRBJ1-2; TRBD1 agrees at 9 bases. CDR3 size: 15 residues. V was pared by 6 bases and J by 7 bases, with 12 bases of the junction left unmatched. CDR1 and CDR2 from the germline V gene are MNHEY and SVGEGT. The CDR3 is CASSPSGQGGGGYTF. The CDR3 DNA follows: TGTGCCAGCAGCCCCTCGGGACAGGGAGGAGGTGGCTACACCTTC.

This chain links TRBV18 with TRBJ2-1; D gene unclear. CDR1 KGHSH and CDR2 LQKENI come from the germline V gene. This CDR3 has 16 residues. Trimming shortened V by 6 bases and J by 2 bases, and 17 bases separated the two germline ends. The CDR3 DNA reads TGTGCCAGCTCCCTCAATGGGCCAGTGACCTACAATGAGCAGTTCTTC. Translating gives CASSLNGPVTYNEQFF. The variable domain in full, with the rest retrieved from reference TRBV18 and TRBJ2-1, is NAGVMQNPRHLVRRRGQEARLRCSPMKGHSHVYWYRQLPEEGLKFMVYLQKENIIDESGMPKERFSAEFPKEGPSILRIQQVVRGDSAAYFCASSLNGPVTYNEQFFGPGTRLTVL.

CDR3 region: CASSLGGNGYTF. The CDR3 DNA follows: TGTGCCAGTAGTTTAGGGGGTAATGGCTACACCTTC. This chain connects TRBV19 to TRBJ1-2; D may be TRBD1 (6 bases). The CDR3 covers 12 residues. Trimming pared 5 bases from V and 6 bases from J, leaving 10 bases between. CDR1 is LNHDA and CDR2 is SQIVND in the germline V gene (reference sequence).

The chain couples TRBV11-3 to TRBJ2-3; 12 nucleotides line up with TRBD2. The V and J ends lost 5 bases and 2 bases, in that order; junction bases with no gene match: 5. Germline CDR1 is SGHNT and CDR2 is YENEEA. CDR3 length: 16 amino acids. CDR3 loop: CASSPGLAGHTDTQYF. CDR3 nucleotides: TGTGCCAGCAGCCCCGGACTAGCGGGGCACACAGATACGCAGTATTTT.

The genes are TRBV28 and TRBJ1-2; 7 positions match TRBD1. CDR3 length equals 16 residues. Germline CDR1 reads MDHEN; CDR2 reads SYDVKM. Trimming cost V 6 bases and J 2 bases; bases outside gene matches: 12. The CDR3 here is CASRGPRAGGNYGYTF. In DNA, the CDR3 is TGTGCCAGCAGAGGCCCCCGGGCAGGGGGAAACTATGGCTACACCTTC.

The rearrangement joins TRBV5-4 to TRBJ1-2; D perhaps matches TRBD1 (6 bases). The CDR3 totals 15 residues. From germline, CDR1 is SGHNT and CDR2 YYREEE (reference sequence). V was clipped by 3 bases and J by 0 bases, with 12 bases between them. The CDR3 is CASSSVQGSNYGYTF. DNA of the CDR3: TGTGCCAGCAGCTCCGTACAGGGTTCTAACTATGGCTACACCTTC.

V is TRBV3-1 (or the pseudogene TRBV3-2) and J is TRBJ1-1; no reliable D call. Germline assignment: CDR1 LGHDT and CDR2 YNNKEL (reference sequence). The CDR3 contains 13 residues. V was trimmed by 1 base and J by 1 base, leaving 4 bases between them. The CDR3 DNA reads TGTGCCAGCAGCCAAGTGCAGAACACTGAAGCTTTCTTT. This sequence encodes CASSQVQNTEAFF.

The genes are TRBV30 and TRBJ1-1; D not resolved. The CDR3 is 12 amino acids. Germline CDR1 GTSNPN, CDR2 SVGIG (reference sequence). Trimming left V 2 bases short and J 3 bases short, with 7 bases between. The CDR3 DNA sequence: TGTGCCTGGAGTTTGGGGTACACTGAAGCTTTCTTT. Protein sequence: CAWSLGYTEAFF.

The CDR3 DNA sequence: TGTGCCAGCAGCTCCCCAAAGCGGAGAGCACCCGGGGAGCTGTTTTTT. As protein: CASSSPKRRAPGELFF. The chain joins TRBV7-9 to TRBJ2-2; TRBD2 is a possible D gene (5 bases). The CDR3 is 16 amino acids. Trimming took off 4 bases at V and 6 bases at J, with 18 bases between the two ends. Germline V gives CDR1 SEHNR, CDR2 FQNEAQ (reference sequence).

This chain connects TRBV5-3 to TRBJ2-3; possible D gene TRBD1, 5 bases. TRBV5-3 is assigned to the ORF class and has an uncertain function. Trimming took 1 base from V and 0 from J, leaving 18 bases between them. This CDR3 comprises 18 residues. CDR3 sequence: CARSLSPQVPSSTDTQYF. CDR3 bases: TGTGCCAGAAGCTTGTCCCCACAGGTACCCTCTAGCACAGATACGCAGTATTTT.

The chain recombines TRBV30 with TRBJ2-2, with D possibly TRBD2 on 5 matching bases. CDR3 length: 16 amino acids. The V end lost 0 bases, the J end lost 1 base, and 12 bases lay between the germline ends. CDR1 and CDR2 (germline): GTSNPN, SVGIG (reference sequence). The chain's CDR3 is CAWSVRGLLNTGELFF. In DNA, the CDR3 is TGTGCCTGGAGTGTAAGAGGACTGCTGAACACCGGGGAGCTGTTTTTT. Based on the CDR3 plus reference TRBV30 and TRBJ2-2, the full variable domain is SQTIHQWPATLVQPVGSPLSLECTVEGTSNPNLYWYRQAAGRGLQLLFYSVGIGQISSEVPQNLSASRPQDRQFILSSKKLLLSDSGFYLCAWSVRGLLNTGELFFGEGSRLTVL.

This sequence joins TRBV6-6 and TRBJ1-1; no clear D gene. Germline V gene data show CDR1 as MNHNY and CDR2 as SVGAGI (reference sequence). V shed 2 bases and J shed 0 bases, with 10 bases lying between them. The CDR3 is 15 residues long. The CDR3 loop reads CASSYGRRMNTEAFF. The CDR3 coding sequence is TGTGCCAGCAGTTACGGTAGGCGGATGAACACTGAAGCTTTCTTT.

The chain uses TRBV7-9 and TRBJ2-1; D is possibly TRBD1 (6 bases). The CDR3 sequence is 14 residues long. The germline V gene has CDR1 SEHNR and CDR2 FQNEAQ (reference sequence). The V and J ends lost 0 bases and 7 bases respectively, with 10 bases between them. This chain's CDR3 is CASSLAGQFNEQFF. The DNA of the CDR3 is TGTGCCAGCAGCTTAGCCGGACAGTTTAATGAGCAGTTCTTC.

The rearrangement links TRBV5-1 to TRBJ2-3, with 8 bases aligning to TRBD2. The CDR3 is made up of 15 amino acids. V lost 0 bases to trimming and J lost 3 bases; unmatched junction nucleotides: 3. The V gene's germline CDR1 is SGHRS and CDR2 YFSETQ. CDR3 in amino acids: CASSLVAGGTDTQYF. DNA for the CDR3: TGCGCCAGCAGCTTGGTGGCGGGGGGTACAGATACGCAGTATTTT.